This TCR beta chain was recorded in a study of identical twins' blood T cells. V was cut by 3 bases and J by 6 bases, with 12 bases left in between. The CDR3 is 14 residues long. In germline, CDR1 is SGHTA, CDR2 FQGNSA. TCRdb reanalysed the 5' RACE reads using MiXCR and keeps one entry per CDR3 protein. The table includes roughly 380,000 distinct CDR3 sequences, over 25% detected once. The sequence was collected from a woman aged 18 to 55 in good health. The chain links TRBV7-2 to TRBJ2-1, with D unresolved. Sequenced material: PBMCs. The DNA for the CDR3 is TGTGCCAGCAGCTTCCTATGCCTCGCCAATGAGCAGTTCTTC. It translates to CASSFLCLANEQFF.